This entry features one TCR beta chain sequence. V lost 6 bases and J lost 0; bases outside the gene matches: 4. CDR1 ENHRY and CDR2 SYGVKD come from the germline V gene. The CDR3 runs 15 residues. Assay: immunoSEQ multiplex PCR; the TCRdb copy retains only in-frame clones and omits some. The sample shows over 85,000 clones, around 68% of them seen only once. The data were taken from a study of blood T cell repertoires in COVID-19. Study-wide background: Some COVID-19 samples were acute and others convalescent; all came from the United States, Italy and Spain.

This receptor was obtained from a woman in her fifties or sixties with acute or convalescent COVID-19. The chain recombines TRBV10-3 with TRBJ2-3, with 9 bases fitting TRBD1. Material for sequencing was peripheral blood. The CDR3 loop reads CAISMTGGSTDTQYF. Here the CDR3 DNA reads TGTGCCATCAGCATGACAGGGGGAAGCACAGATACGCAGTATTTT.